What follows are 9 T cell receptor beta chains derived from one specimen sequenced in a study of T cells in Graves' hyperthyroidism and ophthalmopathy. Amplification yielded TCR beta CDR3 regions, with RNA transcripts as the source. The HTBI set primed first-round TCR CDR3 RT-PCR. TCRdb passed the multiplex PCR reads through MiXCR, listing each CDR3 protein once. The sample lists 550,000 to 850,000 distinct CDR3 sequences, about 17% occurring once. Input material: blood. These receptors were taken from a woman in her forties or fifties with Graves' hyperthyroidism that later progressed to Graves' ophthalmopathy.

This clonotype was detected a few times. The chain has TRBV3-1 and TRBJ2-3, with a tentative D call TRBD2 (5 bases). The V gene lost 0 bases and the J gene lost 4 bases, with 17 bases spanning the gap. The CDR3 covers 17 residues. The germline V gene encodes CDR1 LGHDT and CDR2 YNNKEL (reference sequence). The CDR3 sequence is CASSQEGVGETSDTQYF. CDR3 bases: TGTGCCAGCAGCCAAGAGGGAGTCGGGGAAACTTCAGATACGCAGTATTTT.

This clonotype appeared a few times. V is TRBV19 and J is TRBJ1-2, with 9 bases fitting TRBD1. There are 14 residues in the CDR3. The V gene's germline CDR1 is LNHDA and CDR2 SQIVND (reference sequence). V lost 3 bases and J lost 7; bases outside the gene matches: 6. CDR3 amino acids: CASSIPGQGFGYTF. In DNA, the CDR3 is TGTGCCAGTAGTATCCCCGGACAGGGGTTTGGCTACACCTTC.

This clonotype was detected many times. The rearrangement joins TRBV4-1 to TRBJ2-7; D might be TRBD1 (5 bases). The V end was cut by 4 bases, the J end by 1 base, with 11 bases between. There are 14 residues in the CDR3. Germline V gene lookup returns CDR1 MGHRA and CDR2 YSYEKL. Here the CDR3 DNA reads TGCGCCAGCAGCCCAGCCAGGGCATCCTACGAGCAGTACTTC. The encoded protein is CASSPARASYEQYF.

Many counts were recorded for this clonotype. This sequence joins TRBV2 and TRBJ1-1, with 7 bases aligning to TRBD1. This CDR3 contains 18 residues. V lost 7 bases and J lost 3; bases outside the gene matches: 20. The germline V gene has CDR1 SNHLY and CDR2 FYNNEI. The CDR3 nucleotides are TGTGCCAGCAAAAAGACAGGGAGCCATATGATCATGGACACTGAAGCTTTCTTT. Protein sequence: CASKKTGSHMIMDTEAFF.

The sample holds a few counts of this clonotype. The chain couples TRBV3-1 to TRBJ2-3, with 9 bases fitting TRBD2. J gave up 3 bases and V 0 bases, and 7 bases lay outside the gene matches. From germline, CDR1 is LGHDT and CDR2 YNNKEL (reference sequence). This CDR3 contains 17 residues. The CDR3: CASSQEKAGGPTDTQYF. The CDR3 nucleotides are TGTGCCAGCAGCCAAGAGAAGGCGGGGGGGCCGACAGATACGCAGTATTTT.

This clonotype was recorded many times. J is TRBJ2-1 and V is TRBV5-1; no definite D call. Germline lookup yields CDR1 SGHRS and CDR2 YFSETQ. The CDR3 spans 11 residues. Trimming cost V 0 bases and J 6 bases, with 1 base left between them. Written as DNA, the CDR3 is TGCGCCAGCAGCTTGGGCAATGAGCAGTTCTTC. Its protein product is CASSLGNEQFF. Together with reference TRBV5-1 and TRBJ2-1, the CDR3 gives the full variable domain: KAGVTQTPRYLIKTRGQQVTLSCSPISGHRSVSWYQQTPGQGLQFLFEYFSETQRNKGNFPGRFSGRQFSNSRSEMNVSTLELGDSALYLCASSLGNEQFFGPGTRLTVL.

This clonotype appeared many times. The V and J genes are TRBV3-1 and TRBJ1-1; 7 positions match TRBD1. CDR3 size: 14 residues. V lost 6 bases, J lost 1 base, and 5 bases stayed unmatched. In germline, CDR1 is LGHDT, CDR2 YNNKEL (reference sequence). CDR3 loop: CASRTDRSNTEAFF. In DNA, the CDR3 is TGTGCCAGCAGAACGGACAGGTCGAACACTGAAGCTTTCTTT.

The sample holds a few counts of this clonotype. V is TRBV7-9 and J is TRBJ2-2; D unresolved. CDR3 length: 13 residues. Germline-derived CDR1 and CDR2 are SEHNR and FQNEAQ (reference sequence). V was clipped by 4 bases and J by 5 bases, with 8 bases between them. CDR3 residues: CASSSRLTGELFF. The CDR3 coding sequence is TGTGCCAGCAGCTCAAGGTTGACCGGGGAGCTGTTTTTT.

This sequence joins TRBV4-1 and TRBJ2-7, with D possibly called TRBD1 or TRBD2 (5 bases each). Trimming pared 1 base from V and 2 bases from J, leaving 18 bases between. Germline CDR1 is MGHRA and CDR2 is YSYEKL. The CDR3 covers 17 residues. In nucleotides, the CDR3 is TGCGCCAGCAGCCAAGTCAGGGACCGATCTGACCCCTACGAGCAGTACTTC. Amino acids: CASSQVRDRSDPYEQYF.